One sample yielded the 14 T cell receptor beta chains listed below, sequenced in a study of blood T cells in healthy people across ages. Through a sample-barcoded 5' primer and a J-beta primer mix, a second PCR was run for about 6 to 11 cycles. One entry per CDR3 protein, called by TCRdb with MiXCR from the 5' RACE reads. In the table there are roughly 1,100,000 distinct CDR3 sequences, about 25% of which are singletons. This same sample was also part of a study on T cells of mothers and their children.

Sequencing was done on a sample of blood. Every receptor here comes from a girl aged 2 to 10 in good health.

V usage is TRBV5-1 and J usage is TRBJ2-7; TRBD1 agrees at 10 bases. CDR1 SGHRS and CDR2 YFSETQ come from the germline V gene. This CDR3 region has 21 residues. Trimming removed 0 bases from V and 2 bases from J; junction bases left unmatched: 20. This CDR3 reads CASSLAQGNPGQGLRTYEQYF. The CDR3 nucleotides read TGCGCCAGCAGCTTGGCGCAGGGAAACCCGGGACAGGGGCTACGCACCTACGAGCAGTACTTC.

This clonotype was seen more than once but under ten times. The chain combines TRBV12-5 with TRBJ2-1; a possible D gene is TRBD1 (5 bases). The CDR3 has 15 residues. The V gene's germline CDR1 is LGHNT and CDR2 FRNRAP. Trimming removed 3 bases from V and 2 bases from J, with 11 bases in between. CDR3 region: CASGFQGVTYNEQFF. The CDR3, as DNA: TGTGCTAGTGGTTTTCAAGGGGTCACCTACAATGAGCAGTTCTTC. Full variable domain (outside the CDR3, taken from reference TRBV12-5 and TRBJ2-1): DARVTQTPRHKVTEMGQEVTMRCQPILGHNTVFWYRQTMMQGLELLAYFRNRAPLDDSGMPKDRFSAEMPDATLATLKIQPSEPRDSAVYFCASGFQGVTYNEQFFGPGTRLTVL.

This clonotype was seen a few times. This rearrangement joins TRBV20-1 to TRBJ2-1; 8 bases agree with TRBD1. This CDR3 is built from 11 residues. V lost 4 bases to trimming and J lost 8 bases; unmatched junction nucleotides: 1. Germline CDR1 DFQATT, CDR2 SNEGSKA (reference sequence). The CDR3 reads CSAKTGDEQFF. As DNA, the CDR3 is TGCAGTGCTAAGACAGGGGATGAGCAGTTCTTC.

This clonotype was recorded a few times. The V gene is TRBV29-1, the J gene TRBJ1-2; no reliable D call. V lost 4 bases, J lost 6 bases, and 6 bases lay in between. The CDR3 runs to 10 residues. Germline V lookup: CDR1 SQVTM, CDR2 ANQGSEA. The CDR3 DNA reads as TGCAGCGTTGCCGGGAATGGCTACACCTTC. It codes for CSVAGNGYTF.

This clonotype was found a few times. The chain has TRBV28 and TRBJ2-5; the match to TRBD2 covers 7 bases. The J call is uncertain, as TRBJ2-1 better fits the DNA end. Per germline, CDR1 MDHEN and CDR2 SYDVKM. This CDR3 is built from 15 residues. CDR3 sequence reads: CASSLFGRFSNEQFF. For the CDR3, the DNA is TGTGCCAGCAGTTTATTCGGGAGGTTTAGCAATGAGCAGTTCTTC.

The CDR3 sequence: CASSFLKGPYEQYF. The DNA for the CDR3 is TGCGCCAGCAGCTTCCTAAAAGGGCCCTACGAGCAGTACTTC. This chain links TRBV5-1 with TRBJ2-7; D is undetermined. There are 14 residues in the CDR3. Germline loops: CDR1 SGHRS, CDR2 YFSETQ. V gave up 2 bases and J gave up 2 bases, with 11 bases separating them.

This clonotype was recorded a few times. V is TRBV28 and J is TRBJ2-1; 9 nucleotides match TRBD1. Germline loops: CDR1 MDHEN, CDR2 SYDVKM. After removal of 6 bases from V and 0 bases from J, the junction contained 3 bases not matched to a gene. The CDR3 is made up of 15 amino acids. This CDR3 is CASRVQGASYNEQFF. DNA of the CDR3: TGTGCCAGCAGGGTACAGGGGGCCTCCTACAATGAGCAGTTCTTC.

J is TRBJ1-1 and V is TRBV5-1; D gene ambiguous. This CDR3 spans 15 amino acids. CDR1 is SGHRS and CDR2 is YFSETQ in the germline V gene. V was trimmed by 0 bases and J by 0 bases, leaving 9 bases between them. The CDR3 DNA is TGCGCCAGCAGCTTGGACCGTATTATGAACACTGAAGCTTTCTTT. It translates to CASSLDRIMNTEAFF.

The genes are TRBV5-1 and TRBJ1-1; possibly TRBD1 for D (5 bases). The CDR3 extends over 13 amino acids. Trimming pared 3 bases from V and 10 bases from J, leaving 16 bases between. From germline, CDR1 is SGHRS and CDR2 YFSETQ. DNA for the CDR3: TGCGCCAGCAGCTCTGGTAGCGGGGGAGCAGCTTTCTTT. This sequence encodes CASSSGSGGAAFF.

About this clonotype: The CDR3 end shows no conserved phenylalanine or tryptophan, and so a read error is likely. V and J are TRBV29-1 and TRBJ1-1; possibly TRBD1 for D (5 bases). V gave up 0 bases and J gave up 1 base, with 6 bases separating them. The germline gives CDR1 SQVTM, CDR2 ANQGSEA. This CDR3 contains 13 residues. CDR3 sequence (DNA): TGCAGCGTTGAAGATGGGGGGAACACTGAAGCTTTCTCT. Translating it yields CSVEDGGNTEAFS.

The CDR3 here is CASSLGRGGKTQYF. The DNA of the CDR3 is TGTGCCAGCAGCTTGGGTCGGGGGGGGAAGACCCAGTACTTC. The chain joins TRBV5-4 to TRBJ2-5, with 8 bases fitting TRBD2. Germline assignment: CDR1 SGHNT and CDR2 YYREEE (reference sequence). Trimming took 0 bases from V and 6 from J; bases not matched to a gene: 4. The CDR3 spans 14 residues.

Only a few counts were recorded for this clonotype. The chain recombines TRBV7-2 with TRBJ1-2; TRBD1 matches 9 bases. The CDR3 extends over 17 amino acids. CDR1 and CDR2 from the germline V gene are SGHTA and FQGNSA. V dropped 5 bases and J dropped 4; count of bases not matched to a gene: 14. The CDR3 nucleotides are TGTGCCAGCAGCCCAGTGGGGGGACAGGGTCAAGGCTATGGCTACACCTTC. Translation gives CASSPVGGQGQGYGYTF.

The V gene is TRBV7-6, the J gene TRBJ2-5; D perhaps matches TRBD1 (5 bases). The J call may be wrong; the DNA end is better matched by TRBJ2-7. There are 14 residues in the CDR3. The germline CDR1 and CDR2 sequences are SGHVS and FNYEAQ. This CDR3 reads CASSPSTATYEQYF. The CDR3 DNA sequence: TGTGCCAGCAGCCCATCGACAGCAACCTACGAGCAGTACTTC.

This sequence joins TRBV29-1 and TRBJ2-2; 9 bases fit TRBD2. Germline assignment: CDR1 SQVTM and CDR2 ANQGSEA. The CDR3 extends over 15 amino acids. V was pared by 4 bases and J by 7 bases, with 10 bases of the junction left unmatched. CDR3 bases: TGCAGCGTTGTCTTCCCTAGCGGGGATGGCGGGGAGCTGTTTTTT. It is translated as CSVVFPSGDGGELFF.